Shown below are 8 T cell receptor beta chains from a single sample sequenced in a study of CD8+ T cells in alopecia areata. Following RNA extraction, reverse transcription yielded cDNA that acted as the sequencing template. Generated by immunoSEQ multiplex PCR, the TCRdb table keeps only in-frame clones and is missing some. The table has about 200,000 clones, 55% to 70% seen once. Regarding treatment: oral pan-JAK inhibitor, 5-10 mg twice daily. This sample comprised CD4+ T cells sorted from blood, obtained at week 24, from a patient treated with tofacitinib. All receptors derive from a human donor with alopecia areata.

The V call is TRBV5-1, the J call TRBJ2-2; D ambiguous. CDR1 is SGHRS and CDR2 is YFSETQ in the germline V gene. The CDR3 runs 15 residues. Trimming removed 1 base at V and 4 bases at J, with 11 bases between. This CDR3 is CASSLTETGTGELFF. The DNA of the CDR3 is TGCGCCAGCAGCTTGACAGAAACTGGCACCGGGGAGCTGTTTTTT. The variable domain in full, with the rest retrieved from reference TRBV5-1 and TRBJ2-2, is KAGVTQTPRYLIKTRGQQVTLSCSPISGHRSVSWYQQTPGQGLQFLFEYFSETQRNKGNFPGRFSGRQFSNSRSEMNVSTLELGDSALYLCASSLTETGTGELFFGEGSRLTVL.

The chain combines TRBV4-3 with TRBJ1-1, with D maybe TRBD1 (5 bases). V lost 5 bases to trimming and J lost 4 bases, with 14 bases between them. CDR3 size: 14 residues. Per the germline V gene, CDR1 is LGHNA and CDR2 is YSLEER. In DNA, the CDR3 is TGCGCCAGCAGCACCGGGACGGGGGGCACTGAAGCTTTCTTT. This encodes CASSTGTGGTEAFF.

This clone was counted a few times. V gene TRBV29-1 combines with J gene TRBJ1-1, with a weak D call TRBD1 (6 bases). V lost 6 bases and J 0 bases, leaving 20 bases between the germline ends. Germline-derived CDR1 and CDR2 are SQVTM and ANQGSEA. The CDR3 spans 16 residues. CDR3 coding DNA: TGCAGCGTACGCCCAGCGGGACATATCATGAACACTGAAGCTTTCTTT. Translating it yields CSVRPAGHIMNTEAFF.

This clone occurred a few times. The chain uses TRBV18 and TRBJ1-1; D not resolved. Germline CDR1 KGHSH, CDR2 LQKENI. Trimming stripped 3 bases from V and 0 bases from J, with 5 bases between. This CDR3 spans 13 amino acids. The CDR3 is CASSPDMNTEAFF. CDR3 nucleotide sequence: TGTGCCAGCTCACCTGATATGAACACTGAAGCTTTCTTT.

A remark on this clone: Other DNA sequences in this specimen translate into the identical CDR3. This chain links TRBV28 with TRBJ1-2; 7 bases are shared with TRBD1. The CDR3 sequence is 13 residues long. Germline V gene sequence: CDR1 MDHEN, CDR2 SYDVKM. J was trimmed by 4 bases and V by 2 bases; bases with no gene match: 1. DNA for the CDR3: TGTGCCAGCAGTTTAGGACAGGCCTATGGCTACACCTTC. Protein product: CASSLGQAYGYTF.

The CDR3 loop is CASSFDWGGELFF. In DNA form, the CDR3 reads TGCGCCAGCAGCTTTGACTGGGGCGGGGAGCTGTTTTTT. The chain couples TRBV5-1 to TRBJ2-2, with D unclear. This CDR3 is built from 13 residues. Per germline, CDR1 SGHRS and CDR2 YFSETQ. The V end lost 2 bases, the J end lost 7 bases, and 9 bases lay between the germline ends.

The genes are TRBV5-1 and TRBJ2-7; no firm D call. Trimming removed 0 bases from V and 3 bases from J, with 13 bases in between. The CDR3 is 15 amino acids. From germline, CDR1 is SGHRS and CDR2 YFSETQ. DNA for the CDR3: TGCGCCAGCAGCTTGGAATCCTCAGGATACTACGAGCAGTACTTC. Its protein is CASSLESSGYYEQYF. Using reference TRBV5-1 and TRBJ2-7 for the parts outside the CDR3, the full variable domain is KAGVTQTPRYLIKTRGQQVTLSCSPISGHRSVSWYQQTPGQGLQFLFEYFSETQRNKGNFPGRFSGRQFSNSRSEMNVSTLELGDSALYLCASSLESSGYYEQYFGPGTRLTVT.

The V and J genes are TRBV30 and TRBJ1-2; a weak D match, TRBD1 (5 bases). The CDR3 sequence is 10 residues long. With 6 bases removed from V and 8 bases from J, the gap between germline ends came to 10 bases. Germline CDR1 and CDR2: GTSNPN and SVGIG (reference sequence). Here the CDR3 DNA reads TGTGCCTGCCGGCGACAGGGCTACACCTTC. This encodes CACRRQGYTF.